The 12 T cell receptor beta chains below all came from one sample that was sequenced in a study of blood T cell repertoires in COVID-19. Sequenced by immunoSEQ multiplex PCR; TCRdb stores in-frame clones only, minus some. The profile covers a few hundred thousand clones, with 90% appearing a single time and about 4.5% taken by the ten largest. Sequenced sample: PBMCs or T cells enriched from blood (not recorded which). The receptors originated from a woman aged 18-29 years with acute COVID-19.

The CDR3 nucleotides read TGTGCCAGCAGCTTGGGGGCAGGGGCTGGAAACACCATATATTTT. Protein product: CASSLGAGAGNTIYF. The chain has TRBV5-8 and TRBJ1-3; D might be TRBD1 (6 bases). The CDR3 totals 15 residues. The V gene's germline CDR1 is SGHTS and CDR2 YDEGEE. Trimming left V 0 bases short and J 2 bases short, with 9 bases between.

The chain employs TRBV11-2 and TRBJ1-1; TRBD1 is a possible D gene (5 bases). V lost 1 base, J lost 6 bases, and 12 bases lay in between. This CDR3 is built from 14 residues. The germline V gene has CDR1 SGHAT and CDR2 FQNNGV. The CDR3 loop reads CASSLARVIPEAFF. DNA for the CDR3: TGTGCCAGCAGCTTAGCCAGGGTGATCCCTGAAGCTTTCTTT.

This clone has a single count. The V call is TRBV28, the J call TRBJ2-5; 10 positions match TRBD1. The CDR3 is 15 amino acids. The J segment lost 1 base and the V segment lost 6 bases, leaving 5 bases of the junction unmatched. The germline CDR1 and CDR2 sequences are MDHEN and SYDVKM. CDR3 nucleotide sequence: TGTGCCAGCAGCTCGGGACAGGGGTTCCAAGAGACCCAGTACTTC. Translation: CASSSGQGFQETQYF.

This clone was picked up one time. The chain couples TRBV29-1 to TRBJ2-7, with a tentative D call TRBD2 (6 bases). The CDR3 spans 13 residues. Germline V lookup: CDR1 SQVTM, CDR2 ANQGSEA. V shed 6 bases and J shed 0 bases, with 12 bases lying between them. CDR3 DNA: TGCAGCGTCCTCCGGGACTCCTCCTACGAGCAGTACTTC. Amino acids: CSVLRDSSYEQYF.

The genes are TRBV28 and TRBJ2-7; 15 bases are shared with TRBD2. V shed 8 bases, J shed 6 bases, and the junction held 5 bases outside the gene matches. The CDR3 spans 14 residues. Per germline, CDR1 MDHEN and CDR2 SYDVKM. The CDR3 coding sequence is TGTGCCAGCGGACTAGCGGGAGGGCTCCGCGAGCAGTACTTC. This sequence encodes CASGLAGGLREQYF.

This chain uses TRBV11-3 with TRBJ1-1; 7 bases match TRBD1. With 3 bases clipped from V and 4 bases from J, the junction kept 5 bases outside the gene matches. Germline V lookup: CDR1 SGHNT, CDR2 YENEEA. The CDR3 has 14 amino acids. The chain's CDR3 is CASSLTGFATEAFF. CDR3 sequence (DNA): TGTGCCAGCAGCTTGACAGGGTTTGCCACTGAAGCTTTCTTT.

The J gene is TRBJ2-1, the V gene TRBV25-1, with 15 bases that match TRBD2. The V gene end was trimmed by 3 bases and the J gene end by 9 bases; junction bases not matched to a gene: 3. CDR1 and CDR2 (germline): MGHDK, SYGVNS. The CDR3 is 15 residues long. The CDR3 reads CASSDSGLAGGEQFF. CDR3 bases: TGTGCCAGCAGTGATTCGGGACTAGCGGGAGGTGAGCAGTTCTTC. Together with reference TRBV25-1 and TRBJ2-1, the CDR3 gives the full variable domain: EADIYQTPRYLVIGTGKKITLECSQTMGHDKMYWYQQDPGMELHLIHYSYGVNSTEKGDLSSESTVSRIRTEHFPLTLESARPSHTSQYLCASSDSGLAGGEQFFGPGTRLTVL.

The chain recombines TRBV7-9 with TRBJ2-1, with unresolved D. V lost 4 bases, J lost 4 bases, and 11 bases lay in between. In germline, CDR1 is SEHNR, CDR2 FQNEAQ (reference sequence). The CDR3 has 14 residues. The CDR3 protein is CASSSTIKYNEQFF. In DNA form, the CDR3 reads TGTGCCAGCAGCTCAACAATCAAGTACAATGAGCAGTTCTTC.

V gene TRBV5-1 combines with J gene TRBJ1-1; 9 bases align to TRBD1. The CDR3 spans 13 residues. CDR1 is SGHRS, CDR2 YFSETQ, per germline. V dropped 2 bases and J dropped 6; count of bases not matched to a gene: 2. The DNA for the CDR3 is TGCGCCAGCAGCTTACAGGGGGCCGCTGAAGCTTTCTTT. Its protein is CASSLQGAAEAFF.

This clone was detected ten times or more. The chain carries TRBV2 and TRBJ2-4; possibly TRBD2 for D (6 bases). CDR3 length: 16 residues. Germline loops: CDR1 SNHLY, CDR2 FYNNEI. Trimming pared 2 bases from V and 2 bases from J, leaving 13 bases between. CDR3 in DNA: TGTGCCAGCAGTGAACCGGGGGAGCGGTCCAAAAACATTCAGTACTTC. Amino acid sequence: CASSEPGERSKNIQYF.

This chain connects TRBV7-9 to TRBJ1-1; 8 bases align to TRBD1. V was clipped by 5 bases and J by 0 bases; unmatched bases: 5. The CDR3 covers 15 residues. Germline V gene sequence: CDR1 SEHNR, CDR2 FQNEAQ (reference sequence). The CDR3 reads CASSKTGVMNTEAFF. The CDR3 DNA follows: TGTGCCAGCAGCAAGACAGGGGTTATGAACACTGAAGCTTTCTTT. The whole variable domain, remainder taken from reference TRBV7-9 and TRBJ1-1, is DTGVSQNPRHKITKRGQNVTFRCDPISEHNRLYWYRQTLGQGPEFLTYFQNEAQLEKSRLLSDRFSAERPKGSFSTLEIQRTEQGDSAMYLCASSKTGVMNTEAFFGQGTRLTVV.

The chain links TRBV6-5 to TRBJ1-1; D might be TRBD1 (5 bases). V lost 3 bases, J lost 5 bases, and 10 bases lay in between. The CDR3 loop spans 13 amino acids. The germline V gene encodes CDR1 MNHEY and CDR2 SVGAGI. The CDR3 loop reads CASSYWGGTEAFF. The CDR3 nucleotides read TGTGCCAGCAGTTATTGGGGGGGGACTGAAGCTTTCTTT.